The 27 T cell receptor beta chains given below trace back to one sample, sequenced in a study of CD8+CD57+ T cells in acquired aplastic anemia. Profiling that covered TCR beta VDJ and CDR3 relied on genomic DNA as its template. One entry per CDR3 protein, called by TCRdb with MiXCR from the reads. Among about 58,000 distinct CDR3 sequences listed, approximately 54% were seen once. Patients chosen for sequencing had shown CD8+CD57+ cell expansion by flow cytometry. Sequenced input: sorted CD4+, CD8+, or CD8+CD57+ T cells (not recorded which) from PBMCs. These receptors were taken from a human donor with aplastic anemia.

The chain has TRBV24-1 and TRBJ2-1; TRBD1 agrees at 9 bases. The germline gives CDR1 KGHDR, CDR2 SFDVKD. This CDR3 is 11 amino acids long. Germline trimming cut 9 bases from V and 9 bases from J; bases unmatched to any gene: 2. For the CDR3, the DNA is TGTGCCACCGGGACAGGGCTTGAGCAGTTCTTC. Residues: CATGTGLEQFF.

This chain's CDR3 is CSARNRDRGLYEQYF. In DNA form, the CDR3 reads TGCAGTGCTAGAAACAGGGACAGGGGGCTTTACGAGCAGTACTTC. J is TRBJ2-7 and V is TRBV20-1; 12 positions match TRBD1. The junction had 6 bases not matched to a gene; V was cut back by 2 bases and J by 4 bases. CDR1 and CDR2 (germline): DFQATT, SNEGSKA (reference sequence). The CDR3 runs to 15 residues.

The CDR3 reads CASSEAGQGAYGYTF. CDR3 sequence (DNA): TGTGCCAGCAGTGAAGCGGGGCAGGGGGCATATGGCTACACCTTC. V is TRBV25-1 and J is TRBJ1-2, with 8 bases fitting TRBD1. V shed 2 bases, J shed 5 bases, and the junction held 7 bases outside the gene matches. Germline V CDR1 and CDR2: MGHDK, SYGVNS. CDR3 size: 15 residues.

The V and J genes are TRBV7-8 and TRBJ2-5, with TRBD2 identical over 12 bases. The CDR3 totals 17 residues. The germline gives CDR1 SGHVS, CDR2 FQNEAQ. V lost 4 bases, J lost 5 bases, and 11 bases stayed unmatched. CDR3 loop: CASSSGASGGAVETQYF. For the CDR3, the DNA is TGTGCCAGCAGCTCAGGGGCTAGCGGGGGGGCCGTGGAGACCCAGTACTTC. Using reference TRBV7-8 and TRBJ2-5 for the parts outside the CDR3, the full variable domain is GAGVSQSPRYKVAKRGQDVALRCDPISGHVSLFWYQQALGQGPEFLTYFQNEAQLDKSGLPSDRFFAERPEGSVSTLKIQRTQQEDSAVYLCASSSGASGGAVETQYFGPGTRLLVL.

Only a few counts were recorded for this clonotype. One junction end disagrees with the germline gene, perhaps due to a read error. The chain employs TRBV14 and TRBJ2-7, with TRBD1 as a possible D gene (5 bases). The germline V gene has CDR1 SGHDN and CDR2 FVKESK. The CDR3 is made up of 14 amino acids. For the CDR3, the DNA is TGTGCCAGCAGCCCTCGGGCAGGGTTCTACGAACAGTACTTC. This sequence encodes CASSPRAGFYEQYF.

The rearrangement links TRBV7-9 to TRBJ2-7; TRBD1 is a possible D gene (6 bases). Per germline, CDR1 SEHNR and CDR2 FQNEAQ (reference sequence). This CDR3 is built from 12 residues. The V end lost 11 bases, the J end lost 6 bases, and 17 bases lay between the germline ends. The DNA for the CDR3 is TGTGCCGGCGAAGGACACAGGGTCGAGCAGTACTTC. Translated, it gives CAGEGHRVEQYF.

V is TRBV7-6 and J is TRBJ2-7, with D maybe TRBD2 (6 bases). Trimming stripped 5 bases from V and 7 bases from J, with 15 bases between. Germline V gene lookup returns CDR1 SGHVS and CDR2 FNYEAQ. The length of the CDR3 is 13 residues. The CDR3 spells CASSPELATEQYV. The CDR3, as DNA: TGTGCCAGCAGCCCGGAGCTAGCGACTGAGCAGTACGTC.

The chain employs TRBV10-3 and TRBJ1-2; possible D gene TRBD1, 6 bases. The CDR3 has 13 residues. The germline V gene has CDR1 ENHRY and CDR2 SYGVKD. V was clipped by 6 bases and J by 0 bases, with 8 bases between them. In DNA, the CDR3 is TGTGCCATCAGGAGGGACACTAACTATGGCTACACCTTC. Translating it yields CAIRRDTNYGYTF.

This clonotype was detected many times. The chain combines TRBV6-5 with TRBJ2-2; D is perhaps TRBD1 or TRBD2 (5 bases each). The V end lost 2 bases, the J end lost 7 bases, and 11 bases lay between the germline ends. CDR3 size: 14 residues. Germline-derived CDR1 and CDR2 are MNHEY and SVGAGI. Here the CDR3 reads CASSYGPGHGELFF. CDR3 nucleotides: TGTGCCAGCAGTTACGGCCCGGGGCACGGGGAGCTGTTTTTT.

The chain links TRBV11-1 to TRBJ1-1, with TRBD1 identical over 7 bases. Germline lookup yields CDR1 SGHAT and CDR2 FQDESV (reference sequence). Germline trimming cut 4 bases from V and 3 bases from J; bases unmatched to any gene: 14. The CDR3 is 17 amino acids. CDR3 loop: CASSSVVRGNRDTEAFF. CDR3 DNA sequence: TGTGCCAGCAGCTCAGTGGTCAGGGGGAACAGAGACACTGAAGCTTTCTTT.

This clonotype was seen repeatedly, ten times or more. This CDR3 is CASSLGREHNEQFF. The CDR3 DNA reads TGTGCCAGCAGCTTGGGGAGGGAGCACAATGAGCAGTTCTTC. This chain links TRBV5-4 with TRBJ2-1; maybe TRBD2 (6 bases). This CDR3 has 14 amino acids. Trimming shortened V by 0 bases and J by 5 bases, and 9 bases separated the two germline ends. The germline CDR1 and CDR2 sequences are SGHNT and YYREEE (reference sequence).

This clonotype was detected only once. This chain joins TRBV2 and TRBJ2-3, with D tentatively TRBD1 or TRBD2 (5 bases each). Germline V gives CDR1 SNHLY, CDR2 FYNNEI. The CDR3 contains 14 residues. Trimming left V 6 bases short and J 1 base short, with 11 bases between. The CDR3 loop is CASSLGGRTDTQYF. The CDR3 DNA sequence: TGTGCCAGCAGCCTTGGGGGTCGCACAGATACGCAGTATTTT.

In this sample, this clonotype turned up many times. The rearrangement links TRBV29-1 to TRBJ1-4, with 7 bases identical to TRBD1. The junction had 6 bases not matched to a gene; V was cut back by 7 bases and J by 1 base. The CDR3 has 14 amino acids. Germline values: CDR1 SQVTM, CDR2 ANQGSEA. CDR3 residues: CSGRQGGTNEKLFF. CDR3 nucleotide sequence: TGCAGCGGCCGACAGGGCGGAACTAATGAAAAACTGTTTTTT.

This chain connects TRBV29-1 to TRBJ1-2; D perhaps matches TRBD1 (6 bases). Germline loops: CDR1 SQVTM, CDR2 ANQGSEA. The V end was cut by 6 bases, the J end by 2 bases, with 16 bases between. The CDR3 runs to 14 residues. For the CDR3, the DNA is TGCAGCGTGCCGTCGACAGGCTTCAACTATGGCTACACCTTC. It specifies CSVPSTGFNYGYTF.

The CDR3 protein is CASSLGGDQPQHF. CDR3 nucleotide sequence: TGTGCCAGCAGCTTGGGGGGGGATCAGCCCCAGCATTTT. The chain couples TRBV7-2 to TRBJ1-5; tentatively, D is TRBD1 (5 bases). Trimming took 3 bases from V and 5 from J, leaving 8 bases between them. Germline V gives CDR1 SGHTA, CDR2 FQGNSA. The CDR3 contains 13 residues.

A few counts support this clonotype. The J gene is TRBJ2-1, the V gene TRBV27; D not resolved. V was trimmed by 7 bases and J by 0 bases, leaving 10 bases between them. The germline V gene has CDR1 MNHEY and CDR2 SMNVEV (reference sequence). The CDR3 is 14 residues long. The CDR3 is CASTAGSSYNEQFF. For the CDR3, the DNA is TGTGCCAGCACGGCAGGTAGCTCCTACAATGAGCAGTTCTTC.

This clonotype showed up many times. DNA for the CDR3: TGTGCCAGCAGTCCCCTGGGACAGAACCTCTACGAGCAGTACTTC. It is translated as CASSPLGQNLYEQYF. The genes are TRBV28 and TRBJ2-7, with TRBD1 matching 7 bases. The length of the CDR3 is 15 residues. In germline, CDR1 is MDHEN, CDR2 SYDVKM. V dropped 5 bases and J dropped 3; count of bases not matched to a gene: 10.

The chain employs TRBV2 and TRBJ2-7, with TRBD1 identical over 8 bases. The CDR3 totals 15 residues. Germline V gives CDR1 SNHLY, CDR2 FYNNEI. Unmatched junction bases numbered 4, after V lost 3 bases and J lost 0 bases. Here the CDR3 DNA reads TGTGCCAGCAGTGAGTGGACAGGGAGCTCCTACGAGCAGTACTTC. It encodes CASSEWTGSSYEQYF.

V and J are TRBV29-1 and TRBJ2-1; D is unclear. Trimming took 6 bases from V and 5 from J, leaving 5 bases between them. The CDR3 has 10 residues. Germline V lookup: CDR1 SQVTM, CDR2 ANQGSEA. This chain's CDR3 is CSVKNNEQFF. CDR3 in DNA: TGCAGCGTGAAGAACAATGAGCAGTTCTTC.

This chain's CDR3 is CASSLDSRRNTGELFF. DNA for the CDR3: TGTGCCAGCAGCTTAGATTCTAGACGGAACACCGGGGAGCTGTTTTTT. The chain recombines TRBV11-2 with TRBJ2-2; D uncertain. V lost 0 bases and J 1 base, leaving 9 bases between the germline ends. This CDR3 has 16 residues. Looked up from germline, CDR1 is SGHAT and CDR2 is FQNNGV.

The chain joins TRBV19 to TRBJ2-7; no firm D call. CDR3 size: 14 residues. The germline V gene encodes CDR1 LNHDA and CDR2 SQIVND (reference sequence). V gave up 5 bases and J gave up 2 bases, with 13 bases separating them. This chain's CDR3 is CASSPSAIPYEQYF. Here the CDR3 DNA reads TGTGCCAGTAGTCCTTCAGCAATCCCCTACGAGCAGTACTTC.

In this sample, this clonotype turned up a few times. CDR3 sequence reads: CASSYWAWQGGGDTQYF. In DNA form, the CDR3 reads TGTGCCAGCAGTTACTGGGCCTGGCAGGGGGGTGGAGATACGCAGTATTTT. V gene TRBV6-2 or TRBV6-3 combines with J gene TRBJ2-3; possible D gene TRBD1, 7 bases. CDR1 MNHEY and CDR2 SVGEGT come from the germline V gene. Trimming took off 1 base at V and 5 bases at J, with 19 bases between the two ends. CDR3 length equals 17 residues.

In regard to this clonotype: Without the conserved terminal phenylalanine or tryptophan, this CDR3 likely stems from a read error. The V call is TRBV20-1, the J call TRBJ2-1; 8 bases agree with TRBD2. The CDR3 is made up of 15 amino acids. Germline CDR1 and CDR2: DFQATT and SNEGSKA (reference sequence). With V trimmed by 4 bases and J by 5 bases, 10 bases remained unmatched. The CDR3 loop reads CSAIDWRLANNEQFL. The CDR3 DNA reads TGCAGTGCTATAGATTGGAGACTAGCGAACAATGAGCAGTTCCTC.

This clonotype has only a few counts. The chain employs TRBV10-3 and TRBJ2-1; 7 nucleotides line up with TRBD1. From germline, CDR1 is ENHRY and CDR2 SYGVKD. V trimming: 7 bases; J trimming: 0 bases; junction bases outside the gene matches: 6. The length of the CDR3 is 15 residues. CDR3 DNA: TGTGCCATCACCAAGGACAGGAACTCCTACAATGAGCAGTTCTTC. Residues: CAITKDRNSYNEQFF.

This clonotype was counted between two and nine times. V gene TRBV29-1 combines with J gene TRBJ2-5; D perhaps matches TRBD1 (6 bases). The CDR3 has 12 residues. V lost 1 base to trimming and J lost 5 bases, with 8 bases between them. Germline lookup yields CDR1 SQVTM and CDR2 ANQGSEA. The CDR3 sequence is CSVEGQGETQYF. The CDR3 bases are TGCAGCGTTGAAGGGCAGGGGGAGACCCAGTACTTC.

In nucleotides, the CDR3 is TGTGCCAGCAGCAAAGGGAGGGGGGAGCTGTTTTTT. Translating gives CASSKGRGELFF. The V call is TRBV7-3, the J call TRBJ2-2, with D possibly matching TRBD2 (6 bases). Between the trimmed V and J ends, which lost 5 bases and 8 bases, there was a span of 9 bases. CDR3 length: 12 residues. CDR1 is SGHTA, CDR2 FQGTGA, per germline. The complete variable domain, with remaining parts taken from reference TRBV7-3 and TRBJ2-2, reads GAGVSQTPSNKVTEKGKYVELRCDPISGHTALYWYRQSLGQGPEFLIYFQGTGAADDSGLPNDRFFAVRPEGSVSTLKIQRTERGDSAVYLCASSKGRGELFFGEGSRLTVL.

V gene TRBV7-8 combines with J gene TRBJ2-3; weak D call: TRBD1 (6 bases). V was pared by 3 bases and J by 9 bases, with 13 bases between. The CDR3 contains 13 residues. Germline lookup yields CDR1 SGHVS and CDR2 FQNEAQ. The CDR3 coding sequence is TGTGCCAGCAGCTTGACCGGGACAAAAACGCAGTATTTT. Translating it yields CASSLTGTKTQYF.